The 6 T cell receptor beta chains below were found in one sample sequenced in a study of T-cell reconstitution after alpha-beta-depleted transplantation in children. A library of TCRbeta sequences, prepared with unique molecular identifiers, was generated. TCRdb fed the PCR reads into MiXCR, producing one record per CDR3 protein. Counted here are 440,000 or so distinct CDR3 sequences, approximately 11% occurring once; the ten biggest clones make up 5% to 6.5%. This sample comprised PBMCs from the stem cell graft donor, obtained from the stem cell graft. These receptors were obtained from a human donor who donated a stem cell graft to a child with acute myeloid leukemia.

This clonotype occurred a few times. This chain links TRBV6-5 with TRBJ2-1; tentatively, D is TRBD2 (6 bases). Per the germline V gene, CDR1 is MNHEY and CDR2 is SVGAGI. Trimming left V 2 bases short and J 8 bases short, with 16 bases between. This CDR3 is built from 15 residues. Here the CDR3 reads CASSYGDRPGDEQFF. The CDR3 coding sequence is TGTGCCAGCAGTTACGGAGATCGGCCGGGGGATGAGCAGTTCTTC.

The chain links TRBV20-1 to TRBJ2-3; perhaps TRBD2 as D (6 bases). CDR3 length: 12 amino acids. V gave up 4 bases and J gave up 5 bases, with 10 bases separating them. Germline loops: CDR1 DFQATT, CDR2 SNEGSKA (reference sequence). The CDR3 here is CSATTGVDTQYF. The CDR3 nucleotides read TGCAGTGCTACCACGGGGGTAGATACGCAGTATTTT.

This clonotype was counted at least ten times. This rearrangement joins TRBV29-1 to TRBJ2-5, with D perhaps being TRBD1 or TRBD2 (5 bases each). CDR1 is SQVTM, CDR2 ANQGSEA, per germline. V lost 6 bases, J lost 4 bases, and 12 bases lay in between. CDR3 length: 12 residues. Written as DNA, the CDR3 is TGCAGCGTATTCCGGGACGTAGAGACCCAGTACTTC. It yields the protein CSVFRDVETQYF.

The table lists this clonotype with a few counts. The J gene is TRBJ1-1, the V gene TRBV18; D not certain. The CDR3 totals 14 residues. The V end lost 0 bases, the J end lost 2 bases, and 7 bases lay between the germline ends. Looked up from germline, CDR1 is KGHSH and CDR2 is LQKENI. CDR3 sequence reads: CASSPPAGNTEAFF. CDR3 bases: TGTGCCAGCTCACCACCGGCAGGAAACACTGAAGCTTTCTTT.

The V gene is TRBV9, the J gene TRBJ2-7; 8 bases line up with TRBD1. The V segment lost 0 bases and the J segment 3 bases; nucleotides outside the gene matches: 8. CDR1 and CDR2 (germline): SGDLS, YYNGEE. This CDR3 has 16 residues. DNA of the CDR3: TGTGCCAGCAGCGTAGATCTGGCAGGGGGCATCTACGAGCAGTACTTC. It specifies CASSVDLAGGIYEQYF.

On this clonotype: One junction end does not reproduce the germline sequence, and a read error may be involved. V and J are TRBV20-1 and TRBJ2-3, with D unresolved. Germline CDR1 reads DFQATT; CDR2 reads SNEGSKA (reference sequence). The CDR3 has 15 amino acids. The CDR3 DNA is TGCAGTGCTAGTTACGGCCGGATCAGCACAGATACGCAGTATTTC. Residues: CSASYGRISTDTQYF.